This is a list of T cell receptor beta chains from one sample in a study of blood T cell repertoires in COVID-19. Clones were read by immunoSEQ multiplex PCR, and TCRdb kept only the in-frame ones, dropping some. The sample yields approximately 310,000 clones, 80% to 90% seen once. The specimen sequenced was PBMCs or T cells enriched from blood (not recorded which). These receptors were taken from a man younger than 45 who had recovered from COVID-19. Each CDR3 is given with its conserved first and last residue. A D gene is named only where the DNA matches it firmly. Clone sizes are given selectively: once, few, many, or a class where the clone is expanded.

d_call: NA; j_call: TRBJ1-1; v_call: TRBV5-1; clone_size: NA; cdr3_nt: TGCGCCAGCAGCCGGGGGGATGCGAACACTGAAGCTTTCTTT; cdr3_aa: CASSRGDANTEAFF
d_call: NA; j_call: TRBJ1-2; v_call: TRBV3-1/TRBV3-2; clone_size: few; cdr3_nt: TGTGCCAGCAGCCAGGTCCGGGGGTTAGAAGGCTACACCTTC; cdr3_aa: CASSQVRGLEGYTF
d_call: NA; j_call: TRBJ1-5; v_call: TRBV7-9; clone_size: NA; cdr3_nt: TGTGCCAGCAGCTCAGAGCGTTGGTACAATCAGCCCCAGCATTTT; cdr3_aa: CASSSERWYNQPQHF
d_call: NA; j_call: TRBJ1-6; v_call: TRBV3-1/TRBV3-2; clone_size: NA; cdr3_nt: TGTGCCAGCAGCCAAGGGCAGGGTAATTCACCCCTCCACTTT; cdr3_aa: CASSQGQGNSPLHF
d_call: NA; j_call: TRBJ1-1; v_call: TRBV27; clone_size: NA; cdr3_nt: TGTGCCACCGCCGTACGGGTGAACACTGAAGCTTTCTTT; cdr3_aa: CATAVRVNTEAFF
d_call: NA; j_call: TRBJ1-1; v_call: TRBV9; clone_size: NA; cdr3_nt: TGTGCCAGCACCAAAGGGGTGGGGCTGGAGAACACTGAAGCTTTCTTT; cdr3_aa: CASTKGVGLENTEAFF
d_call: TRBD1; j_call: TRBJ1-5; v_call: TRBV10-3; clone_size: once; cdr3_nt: TGTGCCATCAGTGAGGGACAGGGGGCTTCCGTAGTTCAGCCCCAGCATTTT; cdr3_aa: CAISEGQGASVVQPQHF
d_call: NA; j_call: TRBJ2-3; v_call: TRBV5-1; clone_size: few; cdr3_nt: TGCGCCAGCAGAACCGGGACAAGGAACATCTTCACAGATACGCAGTATTTT; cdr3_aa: CASRTGTRNIFTDTQYF
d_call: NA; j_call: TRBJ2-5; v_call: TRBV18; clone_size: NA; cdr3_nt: TGTGCCAGCTCACCGATGACACTTGGGACCCAGTACTTC; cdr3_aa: CASSPMTLGTQYF
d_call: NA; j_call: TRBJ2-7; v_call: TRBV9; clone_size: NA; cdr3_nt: TGTGCCAGCAGCGTCGGGAGCTCCTACGAGCAGTACTTC; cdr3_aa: CASSVGSSYEQYF
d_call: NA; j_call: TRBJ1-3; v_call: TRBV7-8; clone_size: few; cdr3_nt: TGTGCCAGCAGCGAAATCGACAGGCCCCATATCGGAAACACCATATATTTT; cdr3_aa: CASSEIDRPHIGNTIYF
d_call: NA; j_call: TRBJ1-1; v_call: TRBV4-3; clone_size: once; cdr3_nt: TGCGCCAGCAGCCAAGCGGAGGGGCTTGGCACTGAAGCTTTCTTT; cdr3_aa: CASSQAEGLGTEAFF
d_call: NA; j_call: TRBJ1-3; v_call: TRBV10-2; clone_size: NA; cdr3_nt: TGCGCCAGCAGAAATCAGGGCTCCTCTGGAAACACCATATATTTT; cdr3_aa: CASRNQGSSGNTIYF
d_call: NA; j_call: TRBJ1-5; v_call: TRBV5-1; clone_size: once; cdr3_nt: TGCGCCAGCAGCTTGGACAGCCAAAGGGGGACCCAGCATTTT; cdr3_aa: CASSLDSQRGTQHF
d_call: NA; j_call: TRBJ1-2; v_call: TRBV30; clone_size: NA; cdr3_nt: TGTGCCTGGAGTGTAAAAACAGACAACTATGGCTACACCTTC; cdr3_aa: CAWSVKTDNYGYTF
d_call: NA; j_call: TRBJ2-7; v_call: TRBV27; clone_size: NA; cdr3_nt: TGTGCCAGCAGCCGGGGTTTCAATGGCTACGAGCAGTACTTC; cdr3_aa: CASSRGFNGYEQYF